Below, 12 T cell receptor beta chains from the same sample are listed, as sequenced in a study of T cells in localized non-small cell lung cancer. Libraries were prepared by immunoSEQ multiplex PCR; TCRdb keeps only in-frame clonotypes and omits some of them. The profile shows 53,000 or so clones, roughly nine tenths of them singletons. This material consisted of peripheral blood, taken before any cancer treatment. The receptors come from a man between 40 and 70 years old with stage I lung adenocarcinoma.

The chain carries TRBV6-6 and TRBJ2-2; D unclear. V was pared by 8 bases and J by 0 bases, with 7 bases between. The CDR3 consists of 13 residues. CDR1 and CDR2 (germline): MNHNY, SVGAGI (reference sequence). The CDR3 DNA reads as TGTGCCAGCTGGGTAACGAACACCGGGGAGCTGTTTTTT. Its protein is CASWVTNTGELFF.

V and J are TRBV19 and TRBJ2-7; D remains unclear. Germline values: CDR1 LNHDA, CDR2 SQIVND (reference sequence). The CDR3 is 12 residues long. V lost 4 bases and J lost 6, with 10 bases in between. Here the CDR3 reads CASSKAGGEQYF. CDR3 nucleotide sequence: TGTGCCAGTAGTAAGGCCGGCGGCGAGCAGTACTTC.

This clone was found once. The chain couples TRBV6-1 to TRBJ2-7, with 7 bases matching TRBD2. This CDR3 spans 15 amino acids. Per germline, CDR1 MNHNS and CDR2 SASEGT. Trimming cost V 1 base and J 1 base; bases outside gene matches: 4. CDR3 residues: CASSEVSGSSYEQYF. The CDR3 nucleotides read TGTGCCAGCAGTGAAGTTAGCGGGTCTTCCTACGAGCAGTACTTC.

The V and J genes are TRBV2 and TRBJ1-2; 10 positions agree with TRBD1. Germline assignment: CDR1 SNHLY and CDR2 FYNNEI. V trimming: 6 bases; J trimming: 6 bases; junction bases outside the gene matches: 10. The CDR3 consists of 15 residues. CDR3 sequence (DNA): TGTGCCAGCAGACCGGGACAGGGGCCAAGGAATGGCTACACCTTC. This gives the protein CASRPGQGPRNGYTF.

This clone was recorded only once. V gene TRBV4-1 combines with J gene TRBJ1-2, with D unresolved. V was clipped by 1 base and J by 1 base, with 10 bases between them. Germline CDR1 reads MGHRA; CDR2 reads YSYEKL. CDR3 length: 15 residues. CDR3 sequence: CASSQVSRNNYGYTF. The CDR3 coding sequence is TGCGCCAGCAGCCAAGTTTCACGGAATAACTATGGCTACACCTTC.

The chain joins TRBV5-1 to TRBJ2-5, with TRBD1 matching over 9 bases. Germline loops: CDR1 SGHRS, CDR2 YFSETQ. J lost 1 base, V lost 0 bases, and 7 bases had no gene match. There are 17 residues in the CDR3. In DNA form, the CDR3 reads TGCGCCAGCAGCTTGGCGGGGACAGGGTACCCCCAAGAGACCCAGTACTTC. It codes for CASSLAGTGYPQETQYF.

The sample holds a few counts of this clone. The rearrangement joins TRBV20-1 to TRBJ1-2, with 8 bases matching TRBD1. The CDR3 consists of 11 residues. The V gene's germline CDR1 is DFQATT and CDR2 SNEGSKA (reference sequence). Losses at the gene ends were 6 bases for V and 8 bases for J; bases not matched to a gene: 5. DNA of the CDR3: TGCAGTGCCGGACAGGGTAGGGGCTACACCTTC. It is translated as CSAGQGRGYTF.

The chain uses TRBV7-8 and TRBJ2-5; 7 bases are a match to TRBD2. This CDR3 has 13 amino acids. Germline CDR1 is SGHVS and CDR2 is FQNEAQ. V lost 1 base, J lost 6 bases, and 2 bases stayed unmatched. The DNA of the CDR3 is TGTGCCAGCAGCTTAGGCGGGGGAAAGACCCAGTACTTC. Its translation is CASSLGGGKTQYF.

The chain recombines TRBV18 with TRBJ2-5; D may be TRBD2 (6 bases). The V gene's germline CDR1 is KGHSH and CDR2 LQKENI. Trimming took off 3 bases at V and 5 bases at J, with 10 bases between the two ends. The CDR3 loop spans 13 amino acids. In nucleotides, the CDR3 is TGTGCCAGCTCACCTCTAGCGTTGGAGACCCAGTACTTC. As protein: CASSPLALETQYF.

The CDR3 nucleotides are TGCGCCAGCAGCTTGGGGACAGGGCTACCCTCCTACAATGAGCAGTTCTTC. Translating it yields CASSLGTGLPSYNEQFF. J is TRBJ2-1 and V is TRBV5-1, with 8 bases fitting TRBD1. Germline assignment: CDR1 SGHRS and CDR2 YFSETQ. The CDR3 is made up of 17 amino acids. The trim removed 0 bases at V and 0 bases at J, leaving 5 bases unmatched.

The chain recombines TRBV6-5 with TRBJ2-7, with no clear D. The V end was cut by 0 bases, the J end by 2 bases, with 11 bases between. CDR3 length: 15 residues. Per the germline V gene, CDR1 is MNHEY and CDR2 is SVGAGI. CDR3 region: CASSYSLQATYEQYF. As DNA, the CDR3 is TGTGCCAGCAGTTACTCGTTGCAAGCTACCTACGAGCAGTACTTC.

The chain combines TRBV5-8 with TRBJ2-7; tentatively, D is TRBD2 (5 bases). V gave up 4 bases and J gave up 3 bases, with 14 bases separating them. CDR3 length: 14 residues. Germline loops: CDR1 SGHTS, CDR2 YDEGEE. Here the CDR3 DNA reads TGTGCCAGCAGCAAAGCCCAGGCGGGCTACGAGCAGTACTTC. This encodes CASSKAQAGYEQYF. Full variable domain (remainder filled in from reference TRBV5-8 and TRBJ2-7): EAGVTQSPTHLIKTRGQQATLRCSPISGHTSVYWYQQALGLGLQFLLWYDEGEERNRGNFPPRFSGRQFPNYSSELNVNALELEDSALYLCASSKAQAGYEQYFGPGTRLTVT.